What follows are 12 T cell receptor beta chains derived from one specimen sequenced in a study of CD8+ T cells in alopecia areata. cDNA reverse transcribed from extracted RNA served as the sequencing template. The protocol was immunoSEQ multiplex PCR, while the TCRdb copy is restricted to in-frame clones and leaves out a portion. The sample lists 140,000 to 150,000 clones, roughly 64% occurring once. Here the sequenced sample was CD4+ T cells sorted from blood, taken at week 0. Receptors originate from a human donor with alopecia areata.

This clone was found a few times. Its ends do not fully match the called genes, so a read error is possible. The J gene is TRBJ2-3, the V gene TRBV10-3; TRBD2 matches at 10 bases. CDR3 length equals 16 residues. In germline, CDR1 is ENHRY, CDR2 SYGVKD. The CDR3 is CAISESTSGAPDTQYF. CDR3 nucleotides: TGTGCCATCAGCGAGTCCACTAGCGGGGCCCCAGATACGCAGTATTTT.

The CDR3 reads CASSLRPGRQETQYF. CDR3 in DNA: TGCGCCAGCAGCTTGCGACCGGGGAGGCAAGAGACCCAGTACTTC. This sequence joins TRBV5-1 and TRBJ2-5, with D possibly being TRBD2 (6 bases). This CDR3 region has 15 residues. Germline values: CDR1 SGHRS, CDR2 YFSETQ. The germline V and J ends were trimmed by 1 base and 2 bases, with 12 bases remaining between them.

This chain connects TRBV30 to TRBJ1-2; tentative D call: TRBD1 (5 bases). Germline CDR1 is GTSNPN and CDR2 is SVGIG (reference sequence). V lost 2 bases and J lost 7, with 11 bases in between. This CDR3 has 12 amino acids. The CDR3 protein is CAWSRGGAGYTF. The CDR3 DNA follows: TGTGCCTGGAGTAGGGGAGGAGCTGGCTACACCTTC.

This clone was found a few times. The chain recombines TRBV5-1 with TRBJ1-2; D gene ambiguous. Germline CDR1 is SGHRS and CDR2 is YFSETQ. This CDR3 spans 11 amino acids. Trimming removed 4 bases at V and 7 bases at J, with 8 bases between. CDR3 residues: CASSATGGYTF. CDR3 in DNA: TGCGCCAGCAGCGCGACGGGTGGCTACACCTTC.

The chain joins TRBV19 to TRBJ1-1; D remains ambiguous. This CDR3 contains 15 residues. Germline loops: CDR1 LNHDA, CDR2 SQIVND (reference sequence). V was clipped by 4 bases and J by 1 base, with 13 bases between them. CDR3 nucleotide sequence: TGTGCCAGTAGTAAACTGACGTCTCGGAACACTGAAGCTTTCTTT. It is translated as CASSKLTSRNTEAFF. Using reference TRBV19 and TRBJ1-1 for the parts outside the CDR3, the full variable domain is DGGITQSPKYLFRKEGQNVTLSCEQNLNHDAMYWYRQDPGQGLRLIYYSQIVNDFQKGDIAEGYSVSREKKESFPLTVTSAQKNPTAFYLCASSKLTSRNTEAFFGQGTRLTVV.

This clone appeared a single time. The chain has TRBV9 and TRBJ2-1; perhaps TRBD2 as D (5 bases). Per germline, CDR1 SGDLS and CDR2 YYNGEE. The CDR3 is made up of 13 amino acids. With 0 bases removed from V and 8 bases from J, the gap between germline ends came to 9 bases. The CDR3 nucleotides read TGTGCCAGCAGCGTAGCTAGGCGGGATGAGCAGTTCTTC. Translated: CASSVARRDEQFF. Filled out from reference TRBV9 and TRBJ2-1, the complete variable domain reads DSGVTQTPKHLITATGQRVTLRCSPRSGDLSVYWYQQSLDQGLQFLIQYYNGEERAKGNILERFSAQQFPDLHSELNLSSLELGDSALYFCASSVARRDEQFFGPGTRLTVL.

This clone was picked up a small number of times. Distinct nucleotide sequences in the sample also encode this CDR3. CDR3 nucleotides: TGTGCCAGCAGCTTAGGAGGGGGCGCGGGCAATCAGCCCCAGCATTTT. Translating it yields CASSLGGGAGNQPQHF. The gene calls are TRBV7-2 and TRBJ1-5, with 7 bases identical to TRBD1. The CDR3 is 16 amino acids. V dropped 1 base and J dropped 2; count of bases not matched to a gene: 5. CDR1 SGHTA and CDR2 FQGNSA come from the germline V gene.

This clone was seen more than once but under ten times. The chain combines TRBV7-9 with TRBJ1-3; D is ambiguous. The germline V and J ends were trimmed by 7 bases and 2 bases, with 9 bases remaining between them. The CDR3 loop spans 13 amino acids. Germline lookup yields CDR1 SEHNR and CDR2 FQNEAQ (reference sequence). The CDR3 coding sequence is TGTGCCAGCAACGGACGGACTGGAAACACCATATATTTT. This translates into CASNGRTGNTIYF.

This sequence joins TRBV5-1 and TRBJ2-3; no definite D call. V was clipped by 4 bases and J by 2 bases, with 11 bases between them. CDR1 and CDR2 (germline): SGHRS, YFSETQ. The CDR3 sequence is 14 residues long. CDR3 residues: CASSRSEPTDTQYF. The CDR3, as DNA: TGCGCCAGCAGCCGCTCTGAACCCACAGATACGCAGTATTTT. Filled out from reference TRBV5-1 and TRBJ2-3, the complete variable domain reads KAGVTQTPRYLIKTRGQQVTLSCSPISGHRSVSWYQQTPGQGLQFLFEYFSETQRNKGNFPGRFSGRQFSNSRSEMNVSTLELGDSALYLCASSRSEPTDTQYFGPGTRLTVL.

V gene TRBV7-8 combines with J gene TRBJ1-5, with D unclear. CDR3 length equals 15 residues. Trimming took off 3 bases at V and 0 bases at J, with 9 bases between the two ends. The germline V gene encodes CDR1 SGHVS and CDR2 FQNEAQ. This chain's CDR3 is CASSFQTDSNQPQHF. The CDR3 DNA reads as TGTGCCAGCAGCTTTCAGACCGATAGCAATCAGCCCCAGCATTTT.

A single count supports this clone. The rearrangement links TRBV29-1 to TRBJ2-7; 9 nucleotides agree with TRBD1. V shed 4 bases, J shed 6 bases, and the junction held 7 bases outside the gene matches. This CDR3 spans 13 amino acids. Germline V gene lookup returns CDR1 SQVTM and CDR2 ANQGSEA. The DNA of the CDR3 is TGCAGCGTTGTCGGGACAGGGTTCGGCGAGCAGTACTTC. It codes for CSVVGTGFGEQYF.

V usage is TRBV5-6 and J usage is TRBJ1-2; D is possibly TRBD1 (5 bases). The V gene's germline CDR1 is SGHDT and CDR2 YYEEEE. The CDR3 runs 13 residues. V shed 2 bases and J shed 8 bases, with 13 bases lying between them. The CDR3: CASSFDWGGGYTF. Written as DNA, the CDR3 is TGTGCCAGCAGCTTCGATTGGGGCGGCGGCTACACCTTC.